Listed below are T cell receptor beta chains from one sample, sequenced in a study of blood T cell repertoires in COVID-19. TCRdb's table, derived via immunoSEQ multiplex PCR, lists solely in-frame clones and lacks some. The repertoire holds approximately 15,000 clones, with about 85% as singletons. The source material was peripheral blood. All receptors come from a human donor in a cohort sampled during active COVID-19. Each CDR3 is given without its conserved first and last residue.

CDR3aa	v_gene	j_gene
ASGLGGLADKAYEQY	TRBV12-5	TRBJ2-7
ASSQSRGNIQY	TRBV16	TRBJ2-4
AISGSGELF	TRBV12-3/TRBV12-4	TRBJ2-2
ASSLNRGTGGVDTQY	TRBV28	TRBJ2-3
ASSLRTSGRGAQF	TRBV27	TRBJ2-1
ASTKGGNQPQH	TRBV28	TRBJ1-5
ASGQAGTAFEEQF	TRBV6-5	TRBJ2-1
ASTPTGDQPQH	TRBV6-6	TRBJ1-5
ASSSGEGASYEQY	TRBV6-2/TRBV6-3	TRBJ2-7
ASSVGTSQETQY	TRBV9	TRBJ2-5
ASRAGYEQY	TRBV11-2	TRBJ2-7
ASSASRGPYEQY	TRBV3-1/TRBV3-2	TRBJ2-7
ATWDRGNQPQH	TRBV19	TRBJ1-5
ASSRLQAGGGHEQY	TRBV3-1/TRBV3-2	TRBJ2-7
ASSFKHPYEQY	TRBV5-6	TRBJ2-7
ASSLASGDLH	TRBV7-9	TRBJ1-6
ASSQVSASPDTQY	TRBV4-3	TRBJ2-3
ASSLSYSNQPQH	TRBV5-6	TRBJ1-5
ASSQDGGRVGELF	TRBV4-1	TRBJ2-2
ATSDTTGLETQY	TRBV24-1	TRBJ2-5